This TCR beta chain was identified in a study of cytomegalovirus exposure and HLA in healthy donors. General observations from the study: From TCR beta sequences, most subjects' HLA-A and HLA-B alleles were reportedly predicted accurately.

CDR3 length: 16 amino acids. Germline V gives CDR1 SGHTA, CDR2 FQGNSA. With 2 bases clipped from V and 0 bases from J, the junction kept 5 bases outside the gene matches. PCR was performed using 60 Vbeta and 13 Jbeta primers. Only in-frame clones appear in the TCRdb table, and some are missing; sequencing was by immunoSEQ multiplex PCR. The sample has 95,000 to 150,000 clones, around three fifths seen once; the top ten hold about 8.1%. For this clone: The antigen is unknown.

The specimen was PBMCs. The gene calls are TRBV7-2 and TRBJ2-7; 9 bases fit TRBD2. This receptor was taken from a woman between 40 and 50 years old in good health and CMV-seropositive. The CDR3 DNA follows: TGTGCCAGCAGCTTATTAGCGGGGGCCCCCTCCTACGAGCAGTACTTC. Its protein product is CASSLLAGAPSYEQYF. Filled out from reference TRBV7-2 and TRBJ2-7, the complete variable domain reads GAGVSQSPSNKVTEKGKDVELRCDPISGHTALYWYRQSLGQGLEFLIYFQGNSAPDKSGLPSDRFSAERTGGSVSTLTIQRTQQEDSAVYLCASSLLAGAPSYEQYFGPGTRLTVT.